This T cell receptor beta chain was retrieved from a study of blood T cell repertoires in COVID-19. About the study: Whether acute or convalescent, the COVID-19 samples came from the United States, Italy and Spain. PBMCs, B-cell-depleted T cells, or T cells were the source of the cDNA or gDNA that made up the material.

Original processing notes: Reference gene primers were amplified, and this amplification served to estimate nucleated cell counts. The protocol was immunoSEQ multiplex PCR, while the TCRdb copy is restricted to in-frame clones and leaves out a portion. The V and J calls and clone size come from that table; D and trimming were worked out from the DNA. The sample yields some 66,000 clones, around 93% seen once. Germline loops: CDR1 LNHDA, CDR2 SQIVND (reference sequence). The CDR3 has 14 amino acids. Losses at the gene ends were 5 bases for V and 3 bases for J; bases not matched to a gene: 7. This rearrangement joins TRBV19 to TRBJ2-7; TRBD1 aligns across 7 bases. The TCR was taken from a human donor in a cohort sampled during active COVID-19. The material sequenced was peripheral blood. CDR3 amino acids: CASSPRQGNYEQYF. The CDR3 DNA reads as TGTGCCAGTAGTCCCCGACAGGGCAACTACGAGCAGTACTTC.